This paragraph covers one TCR beta chain sequence. The antigen remains unidentified. Treatment specified: roughly nine-day PBMC culture with coronavirus spike peptide pools or control peptides (ViraFEST assay). The healthy vaccine recipients were free of prior SARS-CoV-2 infection; their nucleocapsid antibodies were negative before and after vaccination. CD4+ T cells that had been cultured provided DNA sequenced with the Oncomine TCR Beta short-read assay. Someone extracted genomic DNA from cultured CD4+ T cells. TCRdb re-analysed the PCR reads in MiXCR, keeping a single row per CDR3 protein. The sample carries around 15,000 distinct CDR3 sequences, about a third recorded once. This sample is drawn from a study of vaccination and CD4 T cells after COVID-19. CDR3 length: 16 residues. The germline V gene encodes CDR1 LNHDA and CDR2 SQIVND (reference sequence). The trim removed 5 bases at V and 1 base at J, leaving 8 bases unmatched.

This clonotype was sampled from a human donor who received a COVID-19 vaccine. The chain recombines TRBV19 with TRBJ2-3; 8 nucleotides line up with TRBD2. Sequencing used CD4+ T cells from blood, cultured in vitro, obtained before SARS-CoV-2 vaccination. The CDR3 nucleotides read TGTGCCAGTAGTTCGTTCGGACTAGCAGGCACAGATACGCAGTATTTT. It encodes CASSSFGLAGTDTQYF.